Sequencing of this T cell receptor beta chain was carried out in a study of T cells in Graves' hyperthyroidism and ophthalmopathy. This clonotype was found many times. From RNA transcripts, TCR beta CDR3 regions were amplified. A set of HTBI primers served as the primers for a first-round RT-PCR of the TCR CDR3. One entry per CDR3 protein, called by TCRdb with MiXCR from the multiplex PCR reads. The table includes hundreds of thousands of distinct CDR3 sequences, roughly 14% detected once. The germline V and J ends were trimmed by 4 bases and 0 bases, with 17 bases remaining between them. Looked up from germline, CDR1 is SGHRS and CDR2 is YFSETQ. The CDR3 covers 18 residues.

The TCR sequence derives from a woman between 18 and 30 years old with Graves' hyperthyroidism. Material for sequencing was blood. The chain couples TRBV5-1 to TRBJ2-6; D could derive from TRBD1 or TRBD2 (5 bases each). The CDR3: CASSPRDRQSSGANVLTF. CDR3 DNA sequence: TGCGCCAGCAGCCCCCGGGATCGACAGAGCTCTGGGGCCAACGTCCTGACTTTC.